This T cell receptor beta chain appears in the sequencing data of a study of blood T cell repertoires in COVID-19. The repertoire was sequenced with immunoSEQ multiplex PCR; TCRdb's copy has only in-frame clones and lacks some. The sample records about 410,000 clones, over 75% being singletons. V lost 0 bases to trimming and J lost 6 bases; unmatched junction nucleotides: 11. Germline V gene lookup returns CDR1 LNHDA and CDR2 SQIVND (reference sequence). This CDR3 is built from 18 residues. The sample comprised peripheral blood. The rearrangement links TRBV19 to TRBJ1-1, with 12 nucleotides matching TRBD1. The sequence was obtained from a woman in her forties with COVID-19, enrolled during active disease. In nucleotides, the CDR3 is TGTGCCAGTAGTATAGACGGAGGCACGGGGACAGGGGGCCCTGAAGCTTTCTTT. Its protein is CASSIDGGTGTGGPEAFF.